One and the same sample provided the 15 T cell receptor beta chains below, sequenced in a study of blood T cell repertoires in COVID-19. The assay was immunoSEQ multiplex PCR, and TCRdb's table has in-frame clones only and misses some. The table has roughly 100,000 clones, roughly 84% seen once. The sample taken for sequencing was peripheral blood. The receptor source for this set is a human donor in a cohort sampled during active COVID-19.

The CDR3 DNA reads TGTGCCAGCAGCGTAGGGGGGACAGTGGGAGCTTTCTTT. Translated: CASSVGGTVGAFF. The gene calls are TRBV9 and TRBJ1-1, with 7 bases matching TRBD1. V was pared by 0 bases and J by 10 bases, with 6 bases of the junction left unmatched. From germline, CDR1 is SGDLS and CDR2 YYNGEE. The CDR3 consists of 13 residues.

This chain's CDR3 is CASSLDSYSNQPQHF. CDR3 bases: TGTGCCAGCAGCCTGGACAGCTATAGCAATCAGCCCCAGCATTTT. This chain connects TRBV11-2 to TRBJ1-5, with D possibly being TRBD1 (6 bases). CDR3 length: 15 amino acids. The V gene lost 5 bases and the J gene lost 0 bases, with 11 bases spanning the gap. Germline loops: CDR1 SGHAT, CDR2 FQNNGV.

The chain has TRBV27 and TRBJ2-3; TRBD2 matches 12 bases. The CDR3 consists of 16 residues. With 3 bases clipped from V and 5 bases from J, the junction kept 6 bases outside the gene matches. Per the germline V gene, CDR1 is MNHEY and CDR2 is SMNVEV (reference sequence). In nucleotides, the CDR3 is TGTGCCAGCAGTTTTTCTAGCGGGGGGGCGGGAGATACGCAGTATTTT. Translating gives CASSFSSGGAGDTQYF.

The J gene is TRBJ1-1, the V gene TRBV10-3; TRBD1 agrees at 9 bases. V shed 6 bases, J shed 8 bases, and the junction held 10 bases outside the gene matches. This CDR3 has 14 residues. Germline lookup yields CDR1 ENHRY and CDR2 SYGVKD. CDR3 in DNA: TGTGCCATCAGCATCGACAGGGGGACGCGGGAAGCTTTCTTT. Its translation: CAISIDRGTREAFF.

The chain joins TRBV27 to TRBJ2-3; 11 bases fit TRBD2. The V and J ends lost 5 bases and 3 bases, in that order; junction bases with no gene match: 4. Germline lookup yields CDR1 MNHEY and CDR2 SMNVEV (reference sequence). The CDR3 is 15 residues long. CDR3 sequence reads: CASSIAGGPTDTQYF. Written as DNA, the CDR3 is TGTGCCAGCAGTATAGCGGGGGGGCCGACAGATACGCAGTATTTT.

The rearrangement joins TRBV5-1 to TRBJ1-1; D is undetermined. This CDR3 contains 17 residues. Germline CDR1 SGHRS, CDR2 YFSETQ. The V and J ends lost 1 base and 0 bases respectively, with 16 bases between them. The CDR3 DNA sequence: TGCGCCAGCAGCTTGAGAGGGTTCAGAGGCATGAACACTGAAGCTTTCTTT. Protein sequence: CASSLRGFRGMNTEAFF. The entire variable domain, with the rest obtained from reference TRBV5-1 and TRBJ1-1, is as follows: KAGVTQTPRYLIKTRGQQVTLSCSPISGHRSVSWYQQTPGQGLQFLFEYFSETQRNKGNFPGRFSGRQFSNSRSEMNVSTLELGDSALYLCASSLRGFRGMNTEAFFGQGTRLTVV.

This clone is a singleton in its sample. The V and J genes are TRBV12-5 and TRBJ1-1, with 9 bases fitting TRBD1. Germline V lookup: CDR1 LGHNT, CDR2 FRNRAP. The length of the CDR3 is 18 residues. V was clipped by 4 bases and J by 7 bases; unmatched bases: 19. The CDR3 DNA reads TGTGCTAGTGGTTCCTTCCAGCCAAACAGGGGGCAAGGAAATGAAGCTTTCTTT. Translation gives CASGSFQPNRGQGNEAFF.

The genes are TRBV11-1 and TRBJ1-2; perhaps TRBD1 as D (6 bases). Germline CDR1 reads SGHAT; CDR2 reads FQDESV (reference sequence). The length of the CDR3 is 13 residues. V was cut by 3 bases and J by 2 bases, with 7 bases left in between. The CDR3 reads CASSFDRNYGYTF. The CDR3 DNA is TGTGCCAGCAGCTTTGACAGGAACTATGGCTACACCTTC.

CDR3: CASTPMGGTEAFF. The CDR3, as DNA: TGTGCCAGCACCCCGATGGGGGGCACTGAAGCTTTCTTT. J is TRBJ1-1 and V is TRBV6-5, with D possibly TRBD1 on 5 matching bases. Germline CDR1 MNHEY, CDR2 SVGAGI. CDR3 size: 13 residues. V was trimmed by 7 bases and J by 4 bases, leaving 13 bases between them.

The rearrangement uses TRBV10-3 and TRBJ1-3; the D gene is possibly TRBD1 (5 bases). The CDR3 has 16 residues. The ends were cut back, 6 bases at V and 0 bases at J, with 15 bases in the middle. The germline CDR1 and CDR2 sequences are ENHRY and SYGVKD. CDR3 residues: CAISQGHVTSGNTIYF. CDR3 coding DNA: TGTGCCATCAGCCAAGGACACGTTACCTCTGGAAACACCATATATTTT.

The chain employs TRBV5-8 and TRBJ2-5; TRBD1 matches at 8 bases. The CDR3 totals 16 residues. The V gene's germline CDR1 is SGHTS and CDR2 YDEGEE. Trimming removed 0 bases from V and 1 base from J; junction bases left unmatched: 5. CDR3 in DNA: TGTGCCAGCAGCTTGGGACAGGGGTTCGTCCAAGAGACCCAGTACTTC. It yields the protein CASSLGQGFVQETQYF.

V usage is TRBV5-6 and J usage is TRBJ2-5; 7 bases fit TRBD2. Trimming at V came to 4 bases and at J to 2 bases, leaving 11 bases not matched to a gene. CDR3 size: 16 residues. Germline V gene data show CDR1 as SGHDT and CDR2 as YYEEEE. DNA for the CDR3: TGTGCCAGCAGCCTCCCGGATAGCGGGCCTCAAGAGACCCAGTACTTC. Translated, it gives CASSLPDSGPQETQYF.

The CDR3 region has the DNA TGTGCCAGCAGCTTACCGGGACAGGGGTTGGCGGAAAAACTGTTTTTT. It encodes CASSLPGQGLAEKLFF. This chain connects TRBV7-9 to TRBJ1-4; 10 nucleotides match TRBD1. The CDR3 runs 16 residues. Germline V gene lookup returns CDR1 SEHNR and CDR2 FQNEAQ (reference sequence). The ends lost 2 bases at V and 8 bases at J; junction bases unmatched: 8.

CDR3 protein: CASSLGQGYGYTF. The CDR3 DNA reads TGTGCCAGCAGCTTAGGGCAGGGGTATGGCTACACCTTC. The rearrangement uses TRBV7-2 and TRBJ1-2; weak D call: TRBD1 (6 bases). The CDR3 consists of 13 residues. The germline gives CDR1 SGHTA, CDR2 FQGNSA. V lost 1 base and J lost 5, with 8 bases in between. The full variable domain, with the rest looked up from reference TRBV7-2 and TRBJ1-2, is GAGVSQSPSNKVTEKGKDVELRCDPISGHTALYWYRQSLGQGLEFLIYFQGNSAPDKSGLPSDRFSAERTGGSVSTLTIQRTQQEDSAVYLCASSLGQGYGYTFGSGTRLTVV.

This sequence joins TRBV7-9 and TRBJ2-1; TRBD1 agrees at 9 bases. Losses at the gene ends were 5 bases for V and 8 bases for J; bases not matched to a gene: 4. Germline V gives CDR1 SEHNR, CDR2 FQNEAQ (reference sequence). The CDR3 covers 13 residues. The CDR3: CASSRTGVYEQFF. The CDR3 region has the DNA TGTGCCAGCAGCCGGACAGGGGTCTATGAGCAGTTCTTC.